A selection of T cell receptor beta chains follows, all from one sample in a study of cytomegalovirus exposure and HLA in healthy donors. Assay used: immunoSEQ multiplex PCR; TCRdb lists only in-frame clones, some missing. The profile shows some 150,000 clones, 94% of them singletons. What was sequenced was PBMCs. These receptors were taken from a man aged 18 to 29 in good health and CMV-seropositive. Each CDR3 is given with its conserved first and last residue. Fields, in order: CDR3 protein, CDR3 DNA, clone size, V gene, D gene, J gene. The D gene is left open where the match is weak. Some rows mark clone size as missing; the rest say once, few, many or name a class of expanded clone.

CDR3aa: CATSWGETGTYEQYF
CDR3nt: TGTGCCACATCCTGGGGGGAAACAGGTACCTACGAGCAGTACTTC
abundance: .
v_gene: TRBV28
d_gene: .
j_gene: TRBJ2-7

CDR3aa: CASSSDWKETQYF
CDR3nt: TGTGCCAGCAGCTCAGACTGGAAAGAGACCCAGTACTTC
abundance: .
v_gene: TRBV5-4
d_gene: .
j_gene: TRBJ2-5

CDR3aa: CASSLPGTENQPQHF
CDR3nt: TGTGCCAGCAGCCTCCCCGGGACTGAGAATCAGCCCCAGCATTTT
abundance: .
v_gene: TRBV5-6
d_gene: .
j_gene: TRBJ1-5

CDR3aa: CASSYGLSSYEQYF
CDR3nt: TGTGCCAGCAGTTACGGACTGAGCTCCTACGAGCAGTACTTC
abundance: .
v_gene: TRBV27
d_gene: .
j_gene: TRBJ2-7

CDR3aa: CASSYQGGHPYEQYF
CDR3nt: TGTGCCAGCAGTTACCAGGGGGGCCATCCCTACGAGCAGTACTTC
abundance: .
v_gene: TRBV6-5
d_gene: .
j_gene: TRBJ2-7

CDR3aa: CASSDGGTGELFF
CDR3nt: TGTGCCAGCAGCGACGGGGGGACCGGGGAGCTGTTTTTT
abundance: once
v_gene: TRBV27
d_gene: TRBD2
j_gene: TRBJ2-2

CDR3aa: CASSTGQGPQYEQYF
CDR3nt: TGCGCCAGCAGCACAGGACAGGGGCCGCAGTACGAGCAGTACTTC
abundance: .
v_gene: TRBV5-1
d_gene: TRBD1
j_gene: TRBJ2-7

CDR3aa: CASSLVRDYGYTF
CDR3nt: TGTGCCAGCAGCTTAGTACGGGACTATGGCTACACCTTC
abundance: .
v_gene: TRBV7-2
d_gene: .
j_gene: TRBJ1-2

CDR3aa: CASSRDTNQPQHF
CDR3nt: TGTGCCAGCAGCCGGGACACCAATCAGCCCCAGCATTTT
abundance: .
v_gene: TRBV5-5
d_gene: .
j_gene: TRBJ1-5

CDR3aa: CASSLYSGNYEQYF
CDR3nt: TGCGCCAGCAGCCTATATAGCGGGAACTACGAGCAGTACTTC
abundance: .
v_gene: TRBV5-1
d_gene: TRBD2
j_gene: TRBJ2-7

CDR3aa: CASSLRAGGPVVPNEQYF
CDR3nt: TGTGCCAGCAGTTTAAGGGCGGGAGGGCCCGTAGTTCCGAACGAGCAGTACTTC
abundance: .
v_gene: TRBV27
d_gene: TRBD2
j_gene: TRBJ2-7

CDR3aa: CASSLPGGNEQFF
CDR3nt: TGTGCCAGCAGCTTGCCAGGGGGCAATGAGCAGTTCTTC
abundance: .
v_gene: TRBV27
d_gene: TRBD1
j_gene: TRBJ2-1

CDR3aa: CASSPGTPTDTQYF
CDR3nt: TGTGCCAGCTCCCCTGGGACTCCGACAGATACGCAGTATTTT
abundance: .
v_gene: TRBV6-1
d_gene: .
j_gene: TRBJ2-3

CDR3aa: CATRRGSYEQYF
CDR3nt: TGTGCCACCCGACGGGGATCCTACGAGCAGTACTTC
abundance: few
v_gene: TRBV2
d_gene: .
j_gene: TRBJ2-7

CDR3aa: CASSKPGTGGWEQYF
CDR3nt: TGTGCCAGCAGCAAACCCGGGACAGGGGGGTGGGAGCAGTACTTC
abundance: .
v_gene: TRBV28
d_gene: TRBD1
j_gene: TRBJ2-7